The present entry profiles one TCR beta chain with its context. Its matching antigen is unknown. The entry originates in a study of shared clonotypes between healthy human individuals. The material for each subset, its genomic DNA, was split evenly across several immunoSEQ plates. Repertoires were generated with immunoSEQ multiplex PCR, while TCRdb's copy carries only in-frame clones and drops some. The repertoire has over 700,000 clones, 55% to 75% of them found once; the top ten carry about 1.8%. Germline V lookup: CDR1 KGHSH, CDR2 LQKENI. The CDR3 is 15 amino acids. Trimming cost V 1 base and J 3 bases, with 13 bases left between them. Broader study findings: Naive subsets generally had larger estimated richness than memory subsets. Tissues were not sampled, only blood, and their repertoires likely differ. For sorted subsets, rarefaction showed incomplete sequencing despite large depth.

The chain couples TRBV18 to TRBJ2-7; maybe TRBD1 (5 bases). The source is a woman in her twenties or thirties in good health. The specimen was memory CD4+ T cells sorted from blood. Specified subset: CD45RA-negative fraction. This CDR3 reads CASSPLQGSGYEQYF. The CDR3 DNA reads as TGTGCCAGCTCACCACTTCAGGGATCAGGCTACGAGCAGTACTTC.